The 21 T cell receptor beta chains presented below share a single source sample, sequenced in a study of T cell responses to AZD1222 COVID-19 vaccine. Repertoires were generated with immunoSEQ multiplex PCR, while TCRdb's copy carries only in-frame clones and drops some. Of about 47,000 clones listed, under 85% are singletons. Specimen: peripheral blood, collected on day 0 of MenACWY control vaccination. These receptors were collected from an adult in good health.

The V call is TRBV4-1, the J call TRBJ2-5; TRBD1 aligns across 7 bases. Trimming removed 0 bases from V and 2 bases from J; junction bases left unmatched: 6. Germline V CDR1 and CDR2: MGHRA, YSYEKL. This CDR3 is 16 amino acids long. CDR3 sequence: CASSQDWTGLQETQYF. The CDR3 nucleotides read TGCGCCAGCAGCCAAGATTGGACAGGCCTACAAGAGACCCAGTACTTC.

The chain uses TRBV9 and TRBJ1-6; D is unclear. This CDR3 has 13 amino acids. Germline loops: CDR1 SGDLS, CDR2 YYNGEE. V was clipped by 2 bases and J by 10 bases, with 10 bases between them. The CDR3 reads CASSVTSASPLHF. The CDR3 nucleotides read TGTGCCAGCAGCGTTACTTCTGCATCACCCCTCCACTTT.

The chain has TRBV9 and TRBJ2-5; the match to TRBD2 covers 7 bases. The CDR3 totals 15 residues. CDR1 is SGDLS and CDR2 is YYNGEE in the germline V gene. The ends lost 3 bases at V and 2 bases at J; junction bases unmatched: 7. The CDR3 loop reads CASSGSHGGQETQYF. The DNA for the CDR3 is TGTGCCAGCAGCGGAAGCCACGGGGGGCAAGAGACCCAGTACTTC.

The rearrangement joins TRBV5-1 to TRBJ1-1, with D possibly matching TRBD1 (5 bases). CDR3 length equals 14 residues. Germline-derived CDR1 and CDR2 are SGHRS and YFSETQ. V lost 3 bases and J lost 4, with 13 bases in between. The CDR3 sequence is CASSWGVEGTEAFF. The DNA of the CDR3 is TGCGCCAGCAGCTGGGGGGTCGAGGGCACTGAAGCTTTCTTT.

The chain combines TRBV19 with TRBJ1-1; possible D gene TRBD1, 6 bases. This CDR3 has 14 amino acids. Germline V gene data show CDR1 as LNHDA and CDR2 as SQIVND (reference sequence). The germline V and J ends were trimmed by 1 base and 4 bases, with 10 bases remaining between them. CDR3 bases: TGTGCCAGTAGTATAGCAGGGGCTGGCACTGAAGCTTTCTTT. This encodes CASSIAGAGTEAFF.

This clone has just a few counts. The CDR3 bases are TGTGCCAGCAGCCTTCGGGACTTTTCGGGGACTGAAGCTTTCTTT. Amino acid sequence: CASSLRDFSGTEAFF. The chain carries TRBV7-2 and TRBJ1-1; D possibly corresponds to TRBD1 (5 bases). Trimming pared 5 bases from V and 5 bases from J, leaving 18 bases between. CDR1 and CDR2 (germline): SGHTA, FQGNSA. This CDR3 comprises 15 residues.

For the CDR3, the DNA is TGTGCCAGCAGCCCCCGGCCCCGGGGGAATGAGCAGTTCTTC. It specifies CASSPRPRGNEQFF. V is TRBV5-8 and J is TRBJ2-1; tentative D call: TRBD2 (6 bases). Deletions cut 4 bases from V and 7 bases from J, with 15 bases between. The length of the CDR3 is 14 residues. Germline V gene data show CDR1 as SGHTS and CDR2 as YDEGEE.

The chain has TRBV7-9 and TRBJ1-5; D may be TRBD1 (6 bases). V shed 4 bases and J shed 1 base, with 17 bases lying between them. CDR3 length equals 17 residues. The germline gives CDR1 SEHNR, CDR2 FQNEAQ (reference sequence). The CDR3 spells CASSSTQGGASNQPQHF. For the CDR3, the DNA is TGTGCCAGCAGCTCCACCCAAGGGGGGGCGAGCAATCAGCCCCAGCATTTT.

The chain combines TRBV30 with TRBJ2-1, with no clear D. Germline assignment: CDR1 GTSNPN and CDR2 SVGIG (reference sequence). There are 12 residues in the CDR3. V lost 5 bases and J lost 0, with 5 bases in between. The CDR3: CAWAPSYNEQFF. DNA of the CDR3: TGTGCCTGGGCGCCCTCCTACAATGAGCAGTTCTTC.

The gene calls are TRBV5-4 and TRBJ1-1, with 11 bases identical to TRBD1. The CDR3 length is 14 residues. Germline V lookup: CDR1 SGHNT, CDR2 YYREEE (reference sequence). V shed 5 bases and J 9 bases; nucleotides not matched to a gene: 9. This CDR3 is CASSSPSDRGQAFF. The CDR3 DNA is TGTGCCAGCAGTTCCCCCTCGGACAGGGGGCAAGCTTTCTTT.

The chain joins TRBV6-5 to TRBJ1-5; D perhaps matches TRBD1 (5 bases). Germline assignment: CDR1 MNHEY and CDR2 SVGAGI. There are 12 residues in the CDR3. Trimming took 8 bases from V and 7 from J, leaving 12 bases between them. Here the CDR3 reads CASCMGTQPQHF. CDR3 sequence (DNA): TGTGCCAGCTGTATGGGGACCCAGCCCCAGCATTTT.

The chain employs TRBV29-1 and TRBJ1-2; TRBD1 agrees at 8 bases. The V segment lost 3 bases and the J segment 7 bases; nucleotides outside the gene matches: 7. This CDR3 has 13 residues. Germline loops: CDR1 SQVTM, CDR2 ANQGSEA. The CDR3 nucleotides read TGCAGCGTTGATTTCGACAGGGGTCGTGGCTACACCTTC. It yields the protein CSVDFDRGRGYTF. The whole variable domain, filled in from reference TRBV29-1 and TRBJ1-2, reads SAVISQKPSRDICQRGTSLTIQCQVDSQVTMMFWYRQQPGQSLTLIATANQGSEATYESGFVIDKFPISRPNLTFSTLTVSNMSPEDSSIYLCSVDFDRGRGYTFGSGTRLTVV.

The chain links TRBV18 to TRBJ1-1, with D unclear. The CDR3 spans 16 residues. From germline, CDR1 is KGHSH and CDR2 LQKENI. The V and J ends lost 2 bases and 1 base respectively, with 14 bases between them. CDR3 nucleotides: TGTGCCAGCTCACCAAATCATGTCGGATCGAACACTGAAGCTTTCTTT. The encoded protein is CASSPNHVGSNTEAFF.

This clone was seen once. The chain employs TRBV5-1 and TRBJ2-4; TRBD1 agrees at 9 bases. The J segment lost 3 bases and the V segment lost 3 bases, leaving 4 bases of the junction unmatched. Germline-derived CDR1 and CDR2 are SGHRS and YFSETQ. This CDR3 contains 15 residues. As DNA, the CDR3 is TGCGCCAGCAGCTCCGGGACAGGGAACAAAAACATTCAGTACTTC. Translating gives CASSSGTGNKNIQYF.

CDR3 sequence: CASSWLGSGYNEQFF. The DNA for the CDR3 is TGCGCCAGCAGCTGGCTGGGTAGCGGCTACAATGAGCAGTTCTTC. The chain carries TRBV5-1 and TRBJ2-1, with a tentative D call TRBD2 (6 bases). From germline, CDR1 is SGHRS and CDR2 YFSETQ. V lost 3 bases and J lost 3, with 13 bases in between. The CDR3 runs to 15 residues.

This chain joins TRBV3-1 (or the pseudogene TRBV3-2) and TRBJ2-7; D possibly corresponds to TRBD1 (5 bases). The germline gives CDR1 LGHDT, CDR2 YNNKEL (reference sequence). The germline V and J ends were trimmed by 1 base and 6 bases, with 13 bases remaining between them. CDR3 length: 14 residues. For the CDR3, the DNA is TGTGCCAGCAGCCAAGGTGGCAGGGTGGGCGAGCAGTACTTC. This gives the protein CASSQGGRVGEQYF.

CDR3 residues: CASSIFMGQAGYTF. The DNA for the CDR3 is TGTGCCAGCAGTATATTTATGGGACAGGCTGGCTACACCTTC. The V and J genes are TRBV6-2 or TRBV6-3 and TRBJ1-2; 8 nucleotides line up with TRBD1. Trimming cost V 5 bases and J 7 bases; bases outside gene matches: 9. The CDR3 sequence is 14 residues long. The V gene's germline CDR1 is MNHEY and CDR2 SVGEGT.

The rearrangement links TRBV10-3 to TRBJ2-1; D perhaps matches TRBD1 (6 bases). The CDR3 has 12 residues. Germline V gene lookup returns CDR1 ENHRY and CDR2 SYGVKD. V was clipped by 1 base and J by 10 bases, with 8 bases between them. The CDR3 DNA follows: TGTGCCATCAGTGAGTGGGGGCGGGAGCAGTTCTTC. This translates into CAISEWGREQFF.

The chain employs TRBV28 and TRBJ1-1; TRBD1 might be the D (6 bases). V was shortened by 11 bases and J by 3 bases, with 19 bases between the two germline ends. Looked up from germline, CDR1 is MDHEN and CDR2 is SYDVKM. The CDR3 loop spans 14 amino acids. Here the CDR3 DNA reads TGTGCCTTACATCGGGGGGGCGGTCACACTGAAGCTTTCTTT. This sequence encodes CALHRGGGHTEAFF. Full variable domain (missing parts from reference TRBV28 and TRBJ1-1): DVKVTQSSRYLVKRTGEKVFLECVQDMDHENMFWYRQDPGLGLRLIYFSYDVKMKEKGDIPEGYSVSREKKERFSLILESASTNQTSMYLCALHRGGGHTEAFFGQGTRLTVV.

The V and J genes are TRBV30 and TRBJ1-1, with 7 bases lining up with TRBD1. CDR1 is GTSNPN and CDR2 is SVGIG in the germline V gene (reference sequence). The ends lost 3 bases at V and 5 bases at J; junction bases unmatched: 6. The CDR3 runs to 13 residues. The CDR3 nucleotides read TGTGCCTGGAGACAGGGGATTTTGACTGAAGCTTTCTTT. Its protein is CAWRQGILTEAFF.

The chain links TRBV5-4 to TRBJ2-7; D perhaps matches TRBD2 (6 bases). Trimming took off 4 bases at V and 0 bases at J, with 11 bases between the two ends. The germline V gene encodes CDR1 SGHNT and CDR2 YYREEE (reference sequence). The CDR3 extends over 14 amino acids. The CDR3 here is CASSRRDGSYEQYF. The CDR3 nucleotides read TGTGCCAGCAGCAGGCGGGACGGCTCCTACGAGCAGTACTTC.